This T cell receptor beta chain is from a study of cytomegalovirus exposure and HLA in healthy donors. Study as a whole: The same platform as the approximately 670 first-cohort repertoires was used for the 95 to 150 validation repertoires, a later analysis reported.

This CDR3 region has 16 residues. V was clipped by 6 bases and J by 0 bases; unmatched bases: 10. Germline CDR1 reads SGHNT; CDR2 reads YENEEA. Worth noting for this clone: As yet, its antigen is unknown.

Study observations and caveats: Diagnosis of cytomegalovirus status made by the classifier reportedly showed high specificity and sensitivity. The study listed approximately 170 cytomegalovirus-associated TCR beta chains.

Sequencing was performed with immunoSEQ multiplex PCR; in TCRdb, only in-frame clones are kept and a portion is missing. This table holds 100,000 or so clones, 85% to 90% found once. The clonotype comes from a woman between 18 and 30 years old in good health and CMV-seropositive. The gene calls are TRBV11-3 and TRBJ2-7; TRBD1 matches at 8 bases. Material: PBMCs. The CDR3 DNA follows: TGTGCCAGCAGTCGGGACAGGCCTTACGCCTCCTACGAGCAGTACTTC. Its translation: CASSRDRPYASYEQYF.